The 21 T cell receptor beta chains in this list originate from one sample, sequenced in a study of blood T cells in healthy people across ages. Next came a second PCR, run for about 7 to 12 cycles, which used a sample-barcoded 5' primer along with a J-beta primer mix. One entry per CDR3 protein results from TCRdb running MiXCR on the 5' RACE reads. The sample contains some 1.7 million distinct CDR3 sequences, under 30% of which appear only once. Sequencing was performed on blood. These TCRs come from a woman between 25 and 40 years old in good health.

In this sample, this clonotype turned up many times. V usage is TRBV29-1 and J usage is TRBJ2-5, with 14 bases matching TRBD2. The CDR3 has 15 residues. V was pared by 5 bases and J by 4 bases, with 6 bases of the junction left unmatched. Per germline, CDR1 SQVTM and CDR2 ANQGSEA. The chain's CDR3 is CSVSIGLAGGETQYF. The DNA of the CDR3 is TGCAGCGTTTCGATTGGACTAGCGGGAGGAGAGACCCAGTACTTC.

The chain uses TRBV7-9 and TRBJ2-7; 7 nucleotides line up with TRBD1. V lost 4 bases to trimming and J lost 2 bases; unmatched junction nucleotides: 8. The CDR3 contains 15 residues. In germline, CDR1 is SEHNR, CDR2 FQNEAQ (reference sequence). CDR3 residues: CASSSSNTGAYEQYF. The CDR3, as DNA: TGTGCCAGCAGCTCTTCCAATACAGGGGCCTACGAGCAGTACTTC.

The J gene is TRBJ2-5, the V gene TRBV18, with D possibly matching TRBD2 (6 bases). V dropped 4 bases and J dropped 11 bases, with 20 bases sitting between them. CDR3 size: 14 residues. Germline CDR1 reads KGHSH; CDR2 reads LQKENI. CDR3 bases: TGTGCCAGCTCACGGGACGCGGGGTTGGGAGAGCAGTACTTC. Amino acids: CASSRDAGLGEQYF.

In the case of this clonotype: One end of the junction varies from germline; a read error may be responsible. The chain has TRBV24-1 and TRBJ2-1; perhaps TRBD1 as D (5 bases). Germline lookup yields CDR1 KGHDR and CDR2 SFDVKD. The CDR3 is 13 residues long. The CDR3 loop is CASSDFDSFTQFF. The CDR3 nucleotides read TGTGCCTCCAGTGATTTTGACAGTTTCACGCAGTTCTTC.

The rearrangement links TRBV10-2 to TRBJ2-3, with D possibly being TRBD1 or TRBD2 (5 bases each). Trimming cost V 0 bases and J 12 bases, with 19 bases left between them. Germline CDR1 and CDR2: WSHSY and SAAADI. CDR3 length equals 15 residues. The CDR3 DNA sequence: TGCGCCAGCAGTGAGTCGGGGAGAGGTGAAGGGACCCAGTATTTT. Translating it yields CASSESGRGEGTQYF.

This clonotype was detected a few times. This chain joins TRBV4-1 and TRBJ2-2, with 10 bases lining up with TRBD2. V lost 3 bases to trimming and J lost 4 bases; unmatched junction nucleotides: 8. Germline V gives CDR1 MGHRA, CDR2 YSYEKL. CDR3 length equals 17 residues. This CDR3 reads CASSHQLAGIGTGELFF. CDR3 sequence (DNA): TGCGCCAGCAGCCACCAACTAGCGGGGATTGGCACCGGGGAGCTGTTTTTT.

Concerning this clonotype: The junction shows a germline mismatch at one end, possibly a read error. The rearrangement links TRBV7-9 to TRBJ2-7, with a weak D call TRBD1 (6 bases). The CDR3 sequence is 13 residues long. From germline, CDR1 is SEHNR and CDR2 FQNEAQ (reference sequence). CDR3 DNA: TGTGCCGGCAGCCAGGGGAGCTCCTACGAGCAGTACTTC. This codes for CAGSQGSSYEQYF.

The sample holds a few counts of this clonotype. The V and J genes are TRBV29-1 and TRBJ1-1, with D uncertain. Germline assignment: CDR1 SQVTM and CDR2 ANQGSEA. The germline V and J ends were trimmed by 7 bases and 5 bases, with 17 bases remaining between them. The CDR3 is 13 residues long. CDR3 loop: CSASTALGTEAFF. Here the CDR3 DNA reads TGCAGCGCATCAACAGCCCTTGGTACTGAAGCTTTCTTT.

This clonotype occurred many times. The gene calls are TRBV10-3 and TRBJ2-7, with a weak D call TRBD2 (5 bases). Trimming left V 4 bases short and J 3 bases short, with 10 bases between. The CDR3 covers 13 residues. CDR1 is ENHRY, CDR2 SYGVKD, per germline. In nucleotides, the CDR3 is TGTGCCATCAGTGGAGGGATCGTCTACGAGCAGTACTTC. The encoded protein is CAISGGIVYEQYF.

This clonotype was counted between two and nine times. This chain joins TRBV5-5 and TRBJ2-1; unclear D gene. The CDR3 totals 14 residues. V was pared by 0 bases and J by 4 bases, with 8 bases between. The V gene's germline CDR1 is SGHKS and CDR2 YYEKEE (reference sequence). In nucleotides, the CDR3 is TGTGCCAGCAGCTTGGAAGTCTGGTACAATGAGCAGTTCTTC. This codes for CASSLEVWYNEQFF.

Remarks on this clonotype: Since a much larger clone is just one base distant, this may be a read error. CDR3 protein: CASSGTSADTLYF. In DNA form, the CDR3 reads TGTGCCAGCAGTGGGACGTCGGCAGATACGCTGTATTTT. V and J are TRBV28 and TRBJ2-3; D may correspond to TRBD1 or TRBD2 (5 bases each). The CDR3 loop spans 13 amino acids. Germline V gene data show CDR1 as MDHEN and CDR2 as SYDVKM.

Details on this clonotype: This may be a read error: a much more frequent sequence differs by one nucleotide. The rearrangement uses TRBV10-3 and TRBJ2-5, with 7 bases fitting TRBD1. The CDR3 runs 14 residues. The ends lost 8 bases at V and 2 bases at J; junction bases unmatched: 8. Germline assignment: CDR1 ENHRY and CDR2 SYGVKD. The CDR3 reads CAISLGTDQETQYF. CDR3 DNA: TGTGCCATCTCTTTGGGGACAGATCAAGAGACCCAGTACTTC.

The CDR3 region is CASSLAGFRDGYTF. Here the CDR3 DNA reads TGTGCCAGCAGCTTGGCGGGTTTTCGGGATGGCTACACCTTC. The rearrangement uses TRBV7-2 and TRBJ1-2; D ambiguous. The germline V and J ends were trimmed by 3 bases and 6 bases, with 14 bases remaining between them. The CDR3 sequence is 14 residues long. CDR1 is SGHTA and CDR2 is FQGNSA in the germline V gene. Full variable domain (rest looked up from reference TRBV7-2 and TRBJ1-2): GAGVSQSPSNKVTEKGKDVELRCDPISGHTALYWYRQSLGQGLEFLIYFQGNSAPDKSGLPSDRFSAERTGGSVSTLTIQRTQQEDSAVYLCASSLAGFRDGYTFGSGTRLTVV.

This clonotype came up a few times. The rearrangement joins TRBV6-6 to TRBJ1-5; D uncertain. Per germline, CDR1 MNHNY and CDR2 SVGAGI (reference sequence). Deletions cut 6 bases from V and 3 bases from J, with 21 bases between. The CDR3 loop spans 17 amino acids. The CDR3 DNA reads TGTGCCAGCAGCTCCAAGGTAGTCCGGGTTTCCAATCAGCCCCAGCATTTT. Translated: CASSSKVVRVSNQPQHF.

The J gene is TRBJ2-5, the V gene TRBV2; TRBD2 agrees at 8 bases. Germline V CDR1 and CDR2: SNHLY, FYNNEI. The CDR3 has 13 amino acids. V trimming: 6 bases; J trimming: 7 bases; junction bases outside the gene matches: 7. The CDR3 protein is CASSGGSGGTQYF. CDR3 DNA: TGTGCCAGCAGCGGTGGGAGCGGGGGGACCCAGTACTTC.

This clonotype was seen ten or more times. V is TRBV5-1 and J is TRBJ2-1, with 9 bases identical to TRBD2. CDR3 length: 14 residues. Germline V gene sequence: CDR1 SGHRS, CDR2 YFSETQ. Losses at the gene ends were 2 bases for V and 7 bases for J; bases not matched to a gene: 4. The CDR3 spells CASSLVAGENEQFF. In DNA form, the CDR3 reads TGCGCCAGCAGCTTAGTAGCGGGAGAGAATGAGCAGTTCTTC.

This clonotype was counted a few times. The junction departs from germline at one end; a sequencing error may be responsible. The chain couples TRBV15 to TRBJ1-5, with 11 bases lining up with TRBD1. CDR1 LNHNV and CDR2 YYDKDF come from the germline V gene (reference sequence). CDR3 length: 14 amino acids. The CDR3 reads CASSRTGGNQSQHF. The CDR3 DNA reads TGTGCCTCTTCGAGGACAGGGGGCAATCAGTCCCAGCATTTT.

The sample holds many counts of this clonotype. The rearrangement links TRBV12-3 or TRBV12-4 to TRBJ2-7; 8 bases agree with TRBD1. The CDR3 covers 14 residues. V shed 5 bases, J shed 1 base, and the junction held 4 bases outside the gene matches. The CDR3 sequence is CASSGTGYSYEQYF. CDR3 bases: TGTGCCAGCAGTGGGACAGGATATTCCTACGAGCAGTACTTC.

The rearrangement joins TRBV12-3 or TRBV12-4 to TRBJ2-3; unclear D gene. The V and J ends lost 1 base and 4 bases respectively, with 12 bases between them. The CDR3 totals 15 residues. CDR3 sequence reads: CASSLEDQRADTQYF. In DNA form, the CDR3 reads TGTGCCAGCAGTTTAGAGGACCAGCGTGCAGATACGCAGTATTTT.

This clonotype occurred many times. The V call is TRBV10-2, the J call TRBJ2-7; 7 nucleotides agree with TRBD1. Per the germline V gene, CDR1 is WSHSY and CDR2 is SAAADI. The CDR3 runs 15 residues. J gave up 0 bases and V 3 bases, and 5 bases lay outside the gene matches. CDR3: CASSDPTGYSYEQYF. The CDR3 region has the DNA TGCGCCAGCAGTGACCCGACAGGGTACTCCTACGAGCAGTACTTC.

Ten or more counts support this clonotype. V usage is TRBV6-2 or TRBV6-3 and J usage is TRBJ1-2, with D maybe TRBD1 (6 bases). Germline V gives CDR1 MNHEY, CDR2 SVGEGT. Trimming pared 6 bases from V and 1 base from J, leaving 9 bases between. There are 13 residues in the CDR3. CDR3 residues: CASSYRDNYGYTF. The CDR3 bases are TGTGCCAGCAGCTACAGGGATAACTATGGCTACACCTTC.